The 23 T cell receptor beta chains presented below share a single source sample, sequenced in a study of tumor-infiltrating lymphocytes in primary liver carcinoma. Extraction also yielded germline DNA, while blood RNA was obtained from unsorted whole blood. The investigators made TCR beta cDNA from about 0.45 ug total RNA, using a constant-region primer. What produced the TCR beta libraries was three nested multiplex PCR rounds using slightly modified ARM-PCR. Each of the first two PCR rounds ran nine to ten cycles with TRBV1-TRBV30 forward and C-beta reverse primers. MiXCR, applied by TCRdb to the multiplex PCR reads, yields one record per CDR3 protein. Of about 320,000 distinct CDR3 sequences listed, approximately 60% are singletons. Source material: peripheral blood. The source is a man in his forties with primary liver carcinoma and hepatitis B virus infection.

The chain combines TRBV5-5 with TRBJ2-1; D ambiguous. The CDR3 has 13 residues. The ends were cut back, 4 bases at V and 2 bases at J, with 7 bases in the middle. Looked up from germline, CDR1 is SGHKS and CDR2 is YYEKEE (reference sequence). The CDR3 nucleotides read TGTGCCAGCAGCGTAGAGACCTACAATGAGCAGTTCTTC. This encodes CASSVETYNEQFF.

This rearrangement joins TRBV7-9 to TRBJ2-2, with a possible D match to TRBD2 (5 bases). This CDR3 spans 15 amino acids. Trimming removed 4 bases at V and 6 bases at J, with 15 bases between. Looked up from germline, CDR1 is SEHNR and CDR2 is FQNEAQ (reference sequence). The CDR3 DNA follows: TGTGCCAGCAGCTCCCGATCGAGGGTCCCCGGGGAGCTGTTTTTT. Its translation is CASSSRSRVPGELFF.

Concerning this clonotype: Without the conserved terminal phenylalanine or tryptophan, this CDR3 likely stems from a read error. The genes are TRBV11-3 and TRBJ2-2; TRBD1 aligns across 9 bases. The CDR3 sequence is 17 residues long. Germline V gene data show CDR1 as SGHNT and CDR2 as YENEEA. CDR3 bases: TGTGTCAGCAGCACTCGGACAGGGGCGGGGACCACCGAGGAGCTGTTTTCT. Amino acids: CVSSTRTGAGTTEELFS.

On this clonotype: Since a much larger clone is just one base distant, this may be a read error. Here the CDR3 reads CSVESQGRWGTEAFF. The CDR3 region has the DNA TGCAGCGTTGAAAGTCAGGGGCGGTGGGGCACTGAAGCTTTCTTT. This sequence joins TRBV29-1 and TRBJ1-1, with a tentative D call TRBD1 (6 bases). The CDR3 is 15 residues long. Germline CDR1 reads SQVTM; CDR2 reads ANQGSEA. The ends were cut back, 2 bases at V and 4 bases at J, with 17 bases in the middle.

Comments on this clonotype: Since the CDR3 does not end with the conserved phenylalanine or tryptophan, this likely comes from a read error. The chain has TRBV29-1 and TRBJ2-7; a weak D match, TRBD2 (5 bases). CDR1 and CDR2 from the germline V gene are SQVTM and ANQGSEA. The CDR3 spans 11 residues. The CDR3 DNA reads as TGCAGCGGAACACTAGAGGACGAACAGTACTTA. Protein: CSGTLEDEQYL.

Comments on this clonotype: One end of the junction fails to match germline, which may point to a read error. CDR3 residues: CASSPGSGELFF. The CDR3, as DNA: TGCGCCAGCAGCCCTGGTTCCGGGGAGCTGTTTTTT. The rearrangement links TRBV12-3 or TRBV12-4 to TRBJ2-2; no clear D gene. The CDR3 is 12 residues long.

A word on this clonotype: Relative to the germline gene, one junction end is altered; a read error may explain this. The J gene is TRBJ2-7, the V gene TRBV5-1; 8 positions match TRBD2. Looked up from germline, CDR1 is SGHRS and CDR2 is YFSETQ. There are 14 residues in the CDR3. This CDR3 is CASSVSLADYEHYF. The DNA for the CDR3 is TGCGCCAGCAGCGTTTCACTAGCGGACTACGAGCACTACTTC. Full variable domain (missing parts from reference TRBV5-1 and TRBJ2-7): KAGVTQTPRYLIKTRGQQVTLSCSPISGHRSVSWYQQTPGQGLQFLFEYFSETQRNKGNFPGRFSGRQFSNSRSEMNVSTLELGDSALYLCASSVSLADYEHYFGPGTRLTVT.

There are a few counts of this clonotype. V is TRBV5-4 and J is TRBJ2-7; a weak D match, TRBD2 (5 bases). Between the trimmed V and J ends, which lost 0 bases and 6 bases, there was a span of 16 bases. The CDR3 length is 15 residues. Germline-derived CDR1 and CDR2 are SGHNT and YYREEE (reference sequence). The CDR3 DNA reads as TGTGCCAGCAGCTTGGCCACTAGTGAGGCTGCCGAGCAGTACTTC. It is translated as CASSLATSEAAEQYF.

Notes on this clonotype: One junction end does not reproduce the germline sequence, and a read error may be involved. The chain combines TRBV28 with TRBJ2-7; D not certain. From germline, CDR1 is MDHEN and CDR2 SYDVKM. CDR3 length: 14 amino acids. CDR3 nucleotides: TGTGCCAGCAGTTTAACTATGTCATCCTACGGGCAGTACTTC. As protein: CASSLTMSSYGQYF.

The genes are TRBV20-1 and TRBJ2-7, with TRBD1 matching over 7 bases. V was pared by 2 bases and J by 0 bases, with 10 bases of the junction left unmatched. The CDR3 is made up of 16 amino acids. The V gene's germline CDR1 is DFQATT and CDR2 SNEGSKA (reference sequence). The CDR3 region is CSARQPTGPSSYEQYF. The CDR3 DNA reads TGCAGTGCTAGACAACCGACAGGGCCTAGCTCCTACGAGCAGTACTTC.

The CDR3 reads CASSLWGQETQYF. In DNA, the CDR3 is TGTGCCAGCAGCTTATGGGGACAAGAGACCCAGTACTTC. The rearrangement uses TRBV7-9 and TRBJ2-5; D not resolved. The length of the CDR3 is 13 residues. The V end lost 2 bases, the J end lost 2 bases, and 6 bases lay between the germline ends. Germline CDR1 and CDR2: SEHNR and FQNEAQ (reference sequence). The variable domain in full, completed from reference TRBV7-9 and TRBJ2-5, reads DTGVSQNPRHKITKRGQNVTFRCDPISEHNRLYWYRQTLGQGPEFLTYFQNEAQLEKSRLLSDRFSAERPKGSFSTLEIQRTEQGDSAMYLCASSLWGQETQYFGPGTRLLVL.

This chain uses TRBV7-9 with TRBJ2-7; D remains ambiguous. Trimming took off 10 bases at V and 7 bases at J, with 8 bases between the two ends. This CDR3 comprises 9 residues. Germline values: CDR1 SEHNR, CDR2 FQNEAQ (reference sequence). The CDR3 loop reads CATGAEQYF. Written as DNA, the CDR3 is TGTGCCACAGGAGCTGAGCAGTACTTC.

This clonotype turned up a few times. This sequence may be a read error, since a much larger clone differs from it by one base. CDR3 coding DNA: TGTGCCAGCAGCTTCCCCCAGGGGGTCGAGTACTTC. It specifies CASSFPQGVEYF. The rearrangement uses TRBV7-8 and TRBJ2-5; TRBD1 matches 7 bases. Trimming took 3 bases from V and 12 from J; bases not matched to a gene: 7. Germline CDR1 is SGHVS and CDR2 is FQNEAQ. There are 12 residues in the CDR3.

The sample holds many counts of this clonotype. The chain couples TRBV29-1 to TRBJ2-7; the match to TRBD1 covers 8 bases. The CDR3 totals 14 residues. Germline assignment: CDR1 SQVTM and CDR2 ANQGSEA. V trimming: 1 base; J trimming: 1 base; junction bases outside the gene matches: 3. The CDR3 nucleotides read TGCAGCGTTGAAGGCGGACAGGGTTCCTACGAGCAGTACTTC. It codes for CSVEGGQGSYEQYF.

The chain recombines TRBV10-3 with TRBJ2-1; possible D gene TRBD2, 6 bases. Germline CDR1 ENHRY, CDR2 SYGVKD. Trimming pared 8 bases from V and 7 bases from J, leaving 21 bases between. There are 15 residues in the CDR3. In DNA, the CDR3 is TGTGCCATCGGGGCGTGGGACCCCCGGGGGAATGAGCAGTTCTTC. Translation gives CAIGAWDPRGNEQFF.

This clonotype was seen many times. The chain employs TRBV11-2 and TRBJ2-7, with 7 positions matching TRBD1. J was trimmed by 3 bases and V by 5 bases; bases with no gene match: 4. Germline loops: CDR1 SGHAT, CDR2 FQNNGV. The CDR3 is made up of 13 amino acids. The CDR3 nucleotides are TGTGCCAGCAGCCCAAGGACAGGCTACGAGCAGTACTTC. Protein product: CASSPRTGYEQYF.

On this clonotype itself: One base away lies a much larger clone, so this may be a sequencing read error. The chain joins TRBV6-5 to TRBJ1-5, with D perhaps TRBD1 (6 bases). The V gene's germline CDR1 is MNHEY and CDR2 SVGAGI. The CDR3 contains 15 residues. The DNA for the CDR3 is TGTGCCAGCACCAATGGGCAGGGGAACGATCAGCCCCGGCATTTT. Translated, it gives CASTNGQGNDQPRHF.

Notes on this clonotype: A read error is possible here, since a much larger clone lies one base away. The chain recombines TRBV6-1 with TRBJ2-7, with 12 bases lining up with TRBD1. Germline V CDR1 and CDR2: MNHNS, SASEGT. With V trimmed by 7 bases and J by 7 bases, 11 bases remained unmatched. The CDR3 totals 15 residues. CDR3 sequence: CASKSLGQGAEEQYF. In nucleotides, the CDR3 is TGTGCCAGCAAATCCCTGGGACAGGGGGCAGAGGAGCAGTACTTC.

This clonotype was seen more than once but under ten times. The chain recombines TRBV4-1 with TRBJ2-7, with 9 bases fitting TRBD2. The germline gives CDR1 MGHRA, CDR2 YSYEKL. The CDR3 runs 16 residues. The ends lost 1 base at V and 2 bases at J; junction bases unmatched: 6. The DNA for the CDR3 is TGCGCCAGCAGCCAAGTTCTAGCGGGGAACCCCTACGAGCAGTACTTC. This translates into CASSQVLAGNPYEQYF.

The gene calls are TRBV6-2 or TRBV6-3 and TRBJ1-1; TRBD1 might be the D (6 bases). The CDR3 runs 17 residues. Germline assignment: CDR1 MNHEY and CDR2 SVGEGT. V was cut by 0 bases and J by 5 bases, with 19 bases left in between. The CDR3 protein is CASSYSSRRQVITEAFF. CDR3 in DNA: TGTGCCAGCAGTTACTCGAGTCGGCGACAGGTAATTACTGAAGCTTTCTTT.

About this clonotype itself: The conserved phenylalanine or tryptophan normally closing the CDR3 is absent here, so this likely arose from a read error. V is TRBV11-2 and J is TRBJ1-1, with D hard to call. Deletions cut 3 bases from V and 5 bases from J, with 13 bases between. The CDR3 sequence is 14 residues long. CDR1 is SGHAT, CDR2 FQNNGV, per germline. CDR3 coding DNA: TGTGCCAGCAGCTTCAAAGGGAAAGCGACTGAAGCTTTCTCT. The encoded protein is CASSFKGKATEAFS.

The rearrangement joins TRBV28 to TRBJ1-2; D is uncertain. Germline CDR1 MDHEN, CDR2 SYDVKM. V lost 8 bases and J lost 6, with 13 bases in between. The CDR3 runs 12 residues. The CDR3: CASHERTDGYTF. The DNA for the CDR3 is TGTGCCAGCCACGAGCGGACGGATGGCTACACCTTC.

A single count supports this clonotype. It may be a read error: a sequence one base away is much more abundant. The chain combines TRBV4-2 with TRBJ1-4, with D hard to call. The CDR3 has 15 residues. Germline lookup yields CDR1 LGHNA and CDR2 YNFKEQ. The DNA of the CDR3 is TGTGTCAGCAGCCAAGACCGGTTGAACGGTGAAAAACTGTTTTTT. Translating gives CVSSQDRLNGEKLFF.